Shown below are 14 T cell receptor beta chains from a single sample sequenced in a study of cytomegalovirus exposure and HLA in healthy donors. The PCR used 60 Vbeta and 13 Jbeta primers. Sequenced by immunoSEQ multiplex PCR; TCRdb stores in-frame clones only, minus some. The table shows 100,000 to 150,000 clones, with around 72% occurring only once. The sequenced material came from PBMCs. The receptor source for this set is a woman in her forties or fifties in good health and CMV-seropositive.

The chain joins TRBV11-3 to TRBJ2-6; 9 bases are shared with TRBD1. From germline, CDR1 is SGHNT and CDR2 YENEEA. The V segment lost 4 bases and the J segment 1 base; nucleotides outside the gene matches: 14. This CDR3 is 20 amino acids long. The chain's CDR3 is CASSSKTGQGFSSGANVLTF. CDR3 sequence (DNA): TGTGCCAGCAGCTCGAAAACGGGACAGGGTTTCTCATCTGGGGCCAACGTCCTGACTTTC.

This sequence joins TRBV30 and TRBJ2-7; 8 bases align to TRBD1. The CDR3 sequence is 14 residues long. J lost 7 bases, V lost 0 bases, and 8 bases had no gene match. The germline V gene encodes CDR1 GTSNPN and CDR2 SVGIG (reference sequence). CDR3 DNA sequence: TGTGCCTGGAGTGTGTGGACAGGGAGTGGAGAGCAGTACTTC. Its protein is CAWSVWTGSGEQYF. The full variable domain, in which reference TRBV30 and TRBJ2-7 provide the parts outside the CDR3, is SQTIHQWPATLVQPVGSPLSLECTVEGTSNPNLYWYRQAAGRGLQLLFYSVGIGQISSEVPQNLSASRPQDRQFILSSKKLLLSDSGFYLCAWSVWTGSGEQYFGPGTRLTVT.

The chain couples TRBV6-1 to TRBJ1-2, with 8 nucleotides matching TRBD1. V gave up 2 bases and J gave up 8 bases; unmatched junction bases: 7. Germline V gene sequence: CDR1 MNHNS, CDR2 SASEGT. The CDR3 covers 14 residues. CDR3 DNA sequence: TGTGCCAGCAGTGAACAGGCAGGGGGCGAAGGCTACACCTTC. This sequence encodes CASSEQAGGEGYTF.

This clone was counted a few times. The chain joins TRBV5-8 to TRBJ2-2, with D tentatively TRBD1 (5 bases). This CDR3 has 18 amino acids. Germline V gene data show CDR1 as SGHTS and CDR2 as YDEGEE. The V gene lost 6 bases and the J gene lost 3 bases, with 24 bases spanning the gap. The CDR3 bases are TGTGCCAGCACCACTTGGGGCGATCCCGGACACTACACCGGGGAGCTGTTTTTT. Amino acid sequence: CASTTWGDPGHYTGELFF.

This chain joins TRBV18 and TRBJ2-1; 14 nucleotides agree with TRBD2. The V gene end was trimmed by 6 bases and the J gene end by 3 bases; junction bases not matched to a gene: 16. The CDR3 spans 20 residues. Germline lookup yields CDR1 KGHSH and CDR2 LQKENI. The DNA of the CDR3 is TGTGCCAGCTCCCGCTCTGGGACTAGCGGGAGTGGTCGGGGCTACAATGAGCAGTTCTTC. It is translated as CASSRSGTSGSGRGYNEQFF. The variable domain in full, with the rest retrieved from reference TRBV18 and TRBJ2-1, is NAGVMQNPRHLVRRRGQEARLRCSPMKGHSHVYWYRQLPEEGLKFMVYLQKENIIDESGMPKERFSAEFPKEGPSILRIQQVVRGDSAAYFCASSRSGTSGSGRGYNEQFFGPGTRLTVL.

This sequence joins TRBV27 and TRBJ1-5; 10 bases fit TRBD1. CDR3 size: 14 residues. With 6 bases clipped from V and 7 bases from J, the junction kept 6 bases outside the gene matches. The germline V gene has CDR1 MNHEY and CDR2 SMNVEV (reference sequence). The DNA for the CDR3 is TGTGCCAGCAGCCCGACAGGGGGCCGGCAGCCCCAGCATTTT. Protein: CASSPTGGRQPQHF.

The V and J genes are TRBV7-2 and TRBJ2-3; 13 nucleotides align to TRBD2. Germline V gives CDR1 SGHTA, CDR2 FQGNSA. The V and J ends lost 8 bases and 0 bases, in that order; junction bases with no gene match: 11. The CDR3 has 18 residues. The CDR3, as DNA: TGTGCCAGCCGCTCCGGGACTAGCGGGGCCCCGAGCACAGATACGCAGTATTTT. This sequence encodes CASRSGTSGAPSTDTQYF.

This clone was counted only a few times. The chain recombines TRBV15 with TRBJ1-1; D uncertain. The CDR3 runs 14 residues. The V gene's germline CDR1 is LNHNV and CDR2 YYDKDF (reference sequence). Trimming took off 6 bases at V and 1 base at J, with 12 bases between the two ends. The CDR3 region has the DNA TGTGCCACCAGGCGGAGTGTGGGGAACACTGAAGCTTTCTTT. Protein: CATRRSVGNTEAFF.

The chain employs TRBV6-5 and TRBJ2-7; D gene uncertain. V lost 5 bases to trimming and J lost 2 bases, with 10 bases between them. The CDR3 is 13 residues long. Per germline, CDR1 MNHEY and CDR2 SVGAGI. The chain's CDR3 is CASSKPVTYEQYF. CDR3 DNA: TGTGCCAGCAGTAAACCAGTGACCTACGAGCAGTACTTC.

The CDR3 spells CASSSDYQETQYF. The CDR3 bases are TGTGCCAGCAGCTCGGACTACCAAGAGACCCAGTACTTC. The rearrangement joins TRBV5-8 to TRBJ2-5; the D gene is possibly TRBD2 (5 bases). Trimming removed 3 bases from V and 0 bases from J, with 6 bases in between. This CDR3 comprises 13 residues. From germline, CDR1 is SGHTS and CDR2 YDEGEE. Looking up the rest from reference TRBV5-8 and TRBJ2-5 gives the full variable domain: EAGVTQSPTHLIKTRGQQATLRCSPISGHTSVYWYQQALGLGLQFLLWYDEGEERNRGNFPPRFSGRQFPNYSSELNVNALELEDSALYLCASSSDYQETQYFGPGTRLLVL.

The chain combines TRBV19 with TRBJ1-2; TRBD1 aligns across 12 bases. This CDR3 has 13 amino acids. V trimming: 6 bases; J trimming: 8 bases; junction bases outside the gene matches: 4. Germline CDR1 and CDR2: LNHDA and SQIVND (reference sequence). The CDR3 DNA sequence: TGTGCCAGTAGCCCGGGACAGGGGGCGGGCTACACCTTC. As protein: CASSPGQGAGYTF.

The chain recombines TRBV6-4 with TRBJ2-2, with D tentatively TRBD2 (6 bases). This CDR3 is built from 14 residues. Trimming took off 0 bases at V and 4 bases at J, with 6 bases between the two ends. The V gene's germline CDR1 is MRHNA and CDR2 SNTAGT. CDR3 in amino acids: CASSDSGGTGELFF. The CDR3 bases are TGTGCCAGCAGTGACTCGGGGGGCACCGGGGAGCTGTTTTTT.

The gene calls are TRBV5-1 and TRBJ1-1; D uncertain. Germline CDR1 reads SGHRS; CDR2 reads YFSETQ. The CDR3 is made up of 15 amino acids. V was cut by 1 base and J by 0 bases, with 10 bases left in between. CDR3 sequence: CASSLRSQMNTEAFF. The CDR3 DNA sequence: TGCGCCAGCAGCTTGCGCTCCCAGATGAACACTGAAGCTTTCTTT.

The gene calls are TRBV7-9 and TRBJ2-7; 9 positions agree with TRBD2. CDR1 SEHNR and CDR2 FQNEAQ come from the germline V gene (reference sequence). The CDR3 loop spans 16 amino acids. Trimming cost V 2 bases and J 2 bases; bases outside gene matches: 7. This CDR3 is CASSLRASGAPYEQYF. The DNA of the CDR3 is TGTGCCAGCAGCTTAAGGGCTAGCGGGGCACCCTACGAGCAGTACTTC.